Presented here are 29 T cell receptor beta chains from one specimen sequenced in a study of pediatric ulcerative colitis. The method was immunoSEQ multiplex PCR; TCRdb's version includes in-frame clones alone and lacks a portion of them. Counted here are 60,000 or so clones, around 80% occurring once; the ten biggest clones make up roughly 5.5%. Sequenced material: blood. The receptors were gathered from a boy aged 10-17 years with moderate ulcerative colitis.

This clone was seen a single time. The chain combines TRBV30 with TRBJ1-3; D remains ambiguous. Trimming took 0 bases from V and 0 from J, leaving 9 bases between them. This CDR3 is 15 amino acids long. Germline V gene sequence: CDR1 GTSNPN, CDR2 SVGIG (reference sequence). As DNA, the CDR3 is TGTGCCTGGAGTGTCAGCGCTCGCTCTGGAAACACCATATATTTT. Its protein product is CAWSVSARSGNTIYF.

The chain joins TRBV7-6 to TRBJ1-4; D is unresolved. Germline V gene lookup returns CDR1 SGHVS and CDR2 FNYEAQ. The CDR3 totals 15 residues. Trimming stripped 0 bases from V and 4 bases from J, with 9 bases between. CDR3 region: CASSLATADNEKLFF. CDR3 in DNA: TGTGCCAGCAGCTTAGCTACAGCAGATAATGAAAAACTGTTTTTT.

The chain uses TRBV6-5 and TRBJ2-7; D is uncertain. Looked up from germline, CDR1 is MNHEY and CDR2 is SVGAGI. Deletions cut 2 bases from V and 0 bases from J, with 11 bases between. The length of the CDR3 is 15 residues. This chain's CDR3 is CASSYALSSSYEQYF. CDR3 nucleotides: TGTGCCAGCAGTTACGCGTTGAGTTCCTCCTACGAGCAGTACTTC.

This chain connects TRBV9 to TRBJ2-3; D remains unclear. The CDR3 covers 15 residues. The germline CDR1 and CDR2 sequences are SGDLS and YYNGEE. The germline V and J ends were trimmed by 0 bases and 3 bases, with 11 bases remaining between them. CDR3 in DNA: TGTGCCAGCAGCGTAGTCGGCGGAATGACAGATACGCAGTATTTT. Encoded protein: CASSVVGGMTDTQYF.

The V and J genes are TRBV18 and TRBJ1-1; D unclear. This CDR3 comprises 11 residues. Germline CDR1 and CDR2: KGHSH and LQKENI. The V end lost 5 bases, the J end lost 9 bases, and 10 bases lay between the germline ends. DNA of the CDR3: TGTGCCAGCTCATCCCGGGCCCAAGCTTTCTTT. Protein: CASSSRAQAFF.

This chain connects TRBV7-9 to TRBJ2-2, with D unresolved. V gave up 0 bases and J gave up 2 bases, with 4 bases separating them. CDR3 size: 14 residues. Germline CDR1 SEHNR, CDR2 FQNEAQ (reference sequence). The CDR3 here is CASSLALNTGELFF. The CDR3 DNA reads TGTGCCAGCAGCTTAGCACTAAACACCGGGGAGCTGTTTTTT.

This rearrangement joins TRBV2 to TRBJ2-5, with TRBD2 identical over 8 bases. V shed 2 bases, J shed 2 bases, and the junction held 7 bases outside the gene matches. Germline CDR1 and CDR2: SNHLY and FYNNEI. This CDR3 has 16 residues. The CDR3 spells CASSEPLGGGQETQYF. CDR3 DNA: TGTGCCAGCAGTGAACCTCTCGGGGGGGGACAAGAGACCCAGTACTTC.

The J gene is TRBJ1-1, the V gene TRBV14; D may be TRBD1 (6 bases). CDR3 length: 17 residues. Trimming pared 5 bases from V and 1 base from J, leaving 20 bases between. Germline CDR1 is SGHDN and CDR2 is FVKESK. CDR3 in DNA: TGTGCCAGCAGCGATCTAACAGGGTTGGCAACGAACACTGAAGCTTTCTTT. Translating gives CASSDLTGLATNTEAFF.

The chain employs TRBV7-2 and TRBJ2-4, with TRBD1 matching over 7 bases. This CDR3 has 17 amino acids. Germline V gives CDR1 SGHTA, CDR2 FQGNSA. V trimming: 1 base; J trimming: 5 bases; junction bases outside the gene matches: 11. Here the CDR3 DNA reads TGTGCCAGCAGCTTAGGGCCACCCGGGACAGCGCAAAACATTCAGTACTTC. Its protein is CASSLGPPGTAQNIQYF. Looking up the rest from reference TRBV7-2 and TRBJ2-4 gives the full variable domain: GAGVSQSPSNKVTEKGKDVELRCDPISGHTALYWYRQSLGQGLEFLIYFQGNSAPDKSGLPSDRFSAERTGGSVSTLTIQRTQQEDSAVYLCASSLGPPGTAQNIQYFGAGTRLSVL.

In its sample, this clone was seen a few times. V and J are TRBV29-1 and TRBJ1-1, with a possible D match to TRBD1 (6 bases). The germline gives CDR1 SQVTM, CDR2 ANQGSEA. Trimming removed 7 bases from V and 2 bases from J, with 14 bases in between. There are 13 residues in the CDR3. The CDR3 region is CSATGRGNTEAFF. The CDR3 DNA reads as TGCAGCGCCACCGGCAGGGGAAACACTGAAGCTTTCTTT.

The chain recombines TRBV2 with TRBJ1-1; possible D gene TRBD1, 6 bases. The CDR3 is 17 residues long. CDR1 SNHLY and CDR2 FYNNEI come from the germline V gene. Deletions cut 4 bases from V and 2 bases from J, with 20 bases between. This CDR3 is CASSGGRHGSDNTEAFF. The CDR3 DNA reads as TGTGCCAGCAGTGGGGGGCGGCACGGGAGCGATAACACTGAAGCTTTCTTT.

The chain recombines TRBV9 with TRBJ1-3, with TRBD1 matching 8 bases. This CDR3 is built from 16 residues. V shed 3 bases and J 0 bases; nucleotides not matched to a gene: 5. Germline V gene lookup returns CDR1 SGDLS and CDR2 YYNGEE. CDR3 amino acids: CASSARTGSSGNTIYF. The DNA of the CDR3 is TGTGCCAGCAGCGCGCGGACAGGGAGCTCTGGAAACACCATATATTTT.

This clone has more than one count but fewer than ten. The chain is built from TRBV5-6 and TRBJ1-1, with no clear D. The V gene lost 1 base and the J gene lost 5 bases, with 6 bases spanning the gap. Germline V gene lookup returns CDR1 SGHDT and CDR2 YYEEEE. The CDR3 runs to 12 residues. The CDR3 sequence is CASSLYGTEAFF. CDR3 DNA sequence: TGTGCCAGCAGCTTGTACGGGACTGAAGCTTTCTTT.

The chain combines TRBV2 with TRBJ2-2; no clear D. CDR1 is SNHLY and CDR2 is FYNNEI in the germline V gene. The CDR3 spans 15 residues. The V end was cut by 3 bases, the J end by 0 bases, with 8 bases between. The CDR3 DNA sequence: TGTGCCAGCAGTGATAGGCAGGCGAACACCGGGGAGCTGTTTTTT. It translates to CASSDRQANTGELFF.

The chain uses TRBV5-1 and TRBJ2-3; no firm D call. The CDR3 has 15 amino acids. V lost 0 bases, J lost 0 bases, and 8 bases lay in between. Germline V gene lookup returns CDR1 SGHRS and CDR2 YFSETQ. The CDR3 sequence: CASSLDGLSTDTQYF. CDR3 in DNA: TGCGCCAGCAGCTTGGACGGGCTTAGCACAGATACGCAGTATTTT.

The chain employs TRBV4-2 and TRBJ2-7, with 8 bases matching TRBD1. Germline-derived CDR1 and CDR2 are LGHNA and YNFKEQ. This CDR3 spans 16 amino acids. Trimming at V came to 5 bases and at J to 0 bases, leaving 9 bases not matched to a gene. The CDR3 sequence is CASSATGQAVSYEQYF. CDR3 bases: TGTGCCAGCAGCGCCACGGGACAGGCGGTCTCCTACGAGCAGTACTTC.

This rearrangement joins TRBV18 to TRBJ1-5; no clear D. This CDR3 is 17 amino acids long. V was shortened by 3 bases and J by 7 bases, with 22 bases between the two germline ends. Germline CDR1 reads KGHSH; CDR2 reads LQKENI. The CDR3 DNA reads as TGTGCCAGCTCACCCGCCCCAGGACGACAAAGCGGGCAGCCCCAGCATTTT. This codes for CASSPAPGRQSGQPQHF. The full variable domain, its missing parts supplied by reference TRBV18 and TRBJ1-5, is NAGVMQNPRHLVRRRGQEARLRCSPMKGHSHVYWYRQLPEEGLKFMVYLQKENIIDESGMPKERFSAEFPKEGPSILRIQQVVRGDSAAYFCASSPAPGRQSGQPQHFGDGTRLSIL.

The rearrangement joins TRBV2 to TRBJ1-5, with TRBD1 identical over 7 bases. Trimming cost V 7 bases and J 3 bases; bases outside gene matches: 6. The germline CDR1 and CDR2 sequences are SNHLY and FYNNEI. CDR3 length: 14 residues. The CDR3 loop is CASNLQGNNQPQHF. The CDR3 coding sequence is TGTGCCAGCAACTTACAGGGGAACAATCAGCCCCAGCATTTT. The variable domain in full, with the rest retrieved from reference TRBV2 and TRBJ1-5, is EPEVTQTPSHQVTQMGQEVILRCVPISNHLYFYWYRQILGQKVEFLVSFYNNEISEKSEIFDDQFSVERPDGSNFTLKIRSTKLEDSAMYFCASNLQGNNQPQHFGDGTRLSIL.

This clone was detected once. The chain recombines TRBV4-3 with TRBJ2-3; no definite D call. V lost 4 bases and J 3 bases, leaving 17 bases between the germline ends. Germline V gene lookup returns CDR1 LGHNA and CDR2 YSLEER. The length of the CDR3 is 16 residues. The CDR3 spells CASSRSLEMVTDTQYF. The CDR3 coding sequence is TGCGCCAGCAGCCGAAGTCTGGAGATGGTTACAGATACGCAGTATTTT.

V gene TRBV12-5 combines with J gene TRBJ1-3; no firm D call. V was shortened by 3 bases and J by 9 bases, with 12 bases between the two germline ends. CDR3 size: 13 residues. Germline CDR1 LGHNT, CDR2 FRNRAP. The CDR3 region is CASGFPAAGTIYF. CDR3 nucleotides: TGTGCTAGTGGTTTTCCCGCAGCCGGCACCATATATTTT.

The CDR3 sequence: CASTRPTNEKLFF. As DNA, the CDR3 is TGTGCCAGCACGCGTCCAACTAATGAAAAACTGTTTTTT. This rearrangement joins TRBV19 to TRBJ1-4; D gene unclear. The CDR3 loop spans 13 amino acids. The V end lost 9 bases, the J end lost 0 bases, and 8 bases lay between the germline ends. The germline gives CDR1 LNHDA, CDR2 SQIVND (reference sequence).

The V gene is TRBV19, the J gene TRBJ1-1; TRBD1 agrees at 7 bases. Germline V gives CDR1 LNHDA, CDR2 SQIVND (reference sequence). The CDR3 is 16 residues long. V shed 3 bases, J shed 3 bases, and the junction held 10 bases outside the gene matches. The CDR3 protein is CASSILPGQTDTEAFF. CDR3 DNA sequence: TGTGCCAGTAGTATTTTACCGGGACAGACGGACACTGAAGCTTTCTTT. Using reference TRBV19 and TRBJ1-1 for the parts outside the CDR3, the full variable domain is DGGITQSPKYLFRKEGQNVTLSCEQNLNHDAMYWYRQDPGQGLRLIYYSQIVNDFQKGDIAEGYSVSREKKESFPLTVTSAQKNPTAFYLCASSILPGQTDTEAFFGQGTRLTVV.

J is TRBJ1-1 and V is TRBV19; D is uncertain. The CDR3 spans 14 residues. Germline CDR1 and CDR2: LNHDA and SQIVND (reference sequence). V gave up 3 bases and J gave up 0 bases, with 8 bases separating them. CDR3 sequence reads: CASSIGRLNTEAFF. The CDR3 DNA reads TGTGCCAGTAGTATTGGCAGACTGAACACTGAAGCTTTCTTT.

V is TRBV29-1 and J is TRBJ2-7; perhaps TRBD2 as D (5 bases). There are 12 residues in the CDR3. Trimming took off 7 bases at V and 3 bases at J, with 13 bases between the two ends. Germline CDR1 is SQVTM and CDR2 is ANQGSEA. The CDR3 protein is CSAHRGSYEQYF. In nucleotides, the CDR3 is TGCAGCGCCCACCGAGGGAGCTACGAGCAGTACTTC.

V and J are TRBV29-1 and TRBJ1-2; TRBD1 might be the D (6 bases). Trimming stripped 6 bases from V and 8 bases from J, with 19 bases between. CDR1 and CDR2 from the germline V gene are SQVTM and ANQGSEA. The length of the CDR3 is 13 residues. The CDR3 here is CSVLYNRVGGYTF. The CDR3 nucleotides are TGCAGCGTCCTCTACAACAGGGTTGGCGGCTACACCTTC.

The gene calls are TRBV6-1 and TRBJ1-2; no reliable D call. V dropped 1 base and J dropped 2 bases, with 8 bases sitting between them. CDR1 MNHNS and CDR2 SASEGT come from the germline V gene. This CDR3 contains 14 residues. The CDR3 here is CASSEGTDNYGYTF. As DNA, the CDR3 is TGTGCCAGCAGTGAAGGGACGGACAACTATGGCTACACCTTC.

This clone has just a few counts. The chain carries TRBV30 and TRBJ1-5; a weak D match, TRBD1 (5 bases). Germline values: CDR1 GTSNPN, CDR2 SVGIG (reference sequence). V was shortened by 1 base and J by 7 bases, with 8 bases between the two germline ends. This CDR3 spans 12 amino acids. The CDR3 DNA reads TGTGCCTGGAGTGGGGGCGGGCAGCCCCAGCATTTT. Translating it yields CAWSGGGQPQHF.

The CDR3 DNA sequence: TGCGCCAGCAGCTTGGACAACAGGGCACGGGAAAAACTGTTTTTT. This gives the protein CASSLDNRAREKLFF. The gene calls are TRBV5-1 and TRBJ1-4; D may be TRBD1 (6 bases). V gave up 0 bases and J gave up 8 bases, with 14 bases separating them. The CDR3 runs 15 residues. The V gene's germline CDR1 is SGHRS and CDR2 YFSETQ. Filled out from reference TRBV5-1 and TRBJ1-4, the complete variable domain reads KAGVTQTPRYLIKTRGQQVTLSCSPISGHRSVSWYQQTPGQGLQFLFEYFSETQRNKGNFPGRFSGRQFSNSRSEMNVSTLELGDSALYLCASSLDNRAREKLFFGSGTQLSVL.

This sequence joins TRBV30 and TRBJ2-1, with 9 bases fitting TRBD2. Losses at the gene ends were 5 bases for V and 10 bases for J; bases not matched to a gene: 12. CDR3 length: 14 amino acids. Looked up from germline, CDR1 is GTSNPN and CDR2 is SVGIG (reference sequence). The CDR3 sequence is CAWAGSSGSYEQFF. The CDR3 coding sequence is TGTGCCTGGGCGGGAAGTAGCGGGAGTTACGAGCAGTTCTTC.